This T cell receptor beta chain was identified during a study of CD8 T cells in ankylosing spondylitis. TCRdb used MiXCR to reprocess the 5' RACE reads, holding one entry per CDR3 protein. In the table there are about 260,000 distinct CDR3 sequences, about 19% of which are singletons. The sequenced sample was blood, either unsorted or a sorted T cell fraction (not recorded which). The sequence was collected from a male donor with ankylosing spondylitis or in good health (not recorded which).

The CDR3 DNA reads as TGTGCCAGCAGCTTAGCCTCCTCCTACGAGCAGTACGTC. It specifies CASSLASSYEQYV. This rearrangement joins TRBV11-2 to TRBJ2-7; D uncertain. Germline V gene data show CDR1 as SGHAT and CDR2 as FQNNGV. The length of the CDR3 is 13 residues. V was cut by 1 base and J by 0 bases, with 4 bases left in between.